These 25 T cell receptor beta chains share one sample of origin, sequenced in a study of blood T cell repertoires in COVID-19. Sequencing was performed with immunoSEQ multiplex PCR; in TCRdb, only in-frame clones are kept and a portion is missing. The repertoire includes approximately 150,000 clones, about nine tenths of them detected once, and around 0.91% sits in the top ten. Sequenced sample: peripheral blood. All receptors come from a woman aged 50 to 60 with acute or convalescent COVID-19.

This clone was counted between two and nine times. CDR3 nucleotides: TGTGCCAGCAGCCAAGATCGTCTAGCGGGATCCTACGAGCAGTACTTC. As protein: CASSQDRLAGSYEQYF. The chain joins TRBV4-2 to TRBJ2-7; 9 bases are a match to TRBD2. Germline CDR1 is LGHNA and CDR2 is YNFKEQ. The CDR3 is 16 amino acids. J gave up 1 base and V 0 bases, and 4 bases lay outside the gene matches.

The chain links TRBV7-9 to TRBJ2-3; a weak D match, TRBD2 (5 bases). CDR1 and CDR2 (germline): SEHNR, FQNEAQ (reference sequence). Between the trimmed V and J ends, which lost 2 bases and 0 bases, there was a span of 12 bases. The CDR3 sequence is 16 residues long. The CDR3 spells CASSLLAAVSTDTQYF. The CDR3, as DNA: TGTGCCAGCAGCTTACTAGCCGCCGTCAGCACAGATACGCAGTATTTT.

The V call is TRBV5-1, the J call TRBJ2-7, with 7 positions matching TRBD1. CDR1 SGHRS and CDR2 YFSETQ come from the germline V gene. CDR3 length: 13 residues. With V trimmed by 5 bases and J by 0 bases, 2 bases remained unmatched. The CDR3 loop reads CASRTGPSYEQYF. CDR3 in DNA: TGCGCCAGCAGGACAGGGCCCTCCTACGAGCAGTACTTC.

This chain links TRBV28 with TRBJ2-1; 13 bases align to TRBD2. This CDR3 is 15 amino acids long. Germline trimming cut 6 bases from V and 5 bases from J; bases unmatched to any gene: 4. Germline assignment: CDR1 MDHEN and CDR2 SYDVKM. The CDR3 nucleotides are TGTGCCAGCAGAACTAGCGGGGGGGAAAACAATGAGCAGTTCTTC. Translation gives CASRTSGGENNEQFF.

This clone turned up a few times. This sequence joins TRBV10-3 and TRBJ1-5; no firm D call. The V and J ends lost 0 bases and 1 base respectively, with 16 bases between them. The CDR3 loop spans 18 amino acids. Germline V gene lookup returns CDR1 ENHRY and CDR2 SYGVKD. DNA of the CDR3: TGTGCCATCAGTGAGTCTGTATGGGAGAGTGCGAGCAATCAGCCCCAGCATTTT. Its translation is CAISESVWESASNQPQHF.

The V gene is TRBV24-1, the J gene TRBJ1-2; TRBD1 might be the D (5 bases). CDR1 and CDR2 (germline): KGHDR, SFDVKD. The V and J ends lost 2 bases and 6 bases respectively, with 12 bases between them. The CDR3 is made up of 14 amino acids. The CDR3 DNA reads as TGTGCCACCAGTGATTCCCGGGACTGGAATGGCTACACCTTC. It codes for CATSDSRDWNGYTF.

CDR3 amino acids: CASSMAWEQFF. DNA for the CDR3: TGTGCCAGTAGTATGGCATGGGAGCAGTTCTTC. The chain employs TRBV19 and TRBJ2-1, with no clear D. The CDR3 sequence is 11 residues long. V was pared by 3 bases and J by 10 bases, with 7 bases between. From germline, CDR1 is LNHDA and CDR2 SQIVND (reference sequence). Drawing the rest from reference TRBV19 and TRBJ2-1, the complete variable domain is DGGITQSPKYLFRKEGQNVTLSCEQNLNHDAMYWYRQDPGQGLRLIYYSQIVNDFQKGDIAEGYSVSREKKESFPLTVTSAQKNPTAFYLCASSMAWEQFFGPGTRLTVL.

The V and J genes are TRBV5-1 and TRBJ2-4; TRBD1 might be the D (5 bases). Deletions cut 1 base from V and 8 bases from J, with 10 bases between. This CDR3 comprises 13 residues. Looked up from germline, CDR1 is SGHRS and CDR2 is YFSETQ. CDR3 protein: CASSLRQFDIQYF. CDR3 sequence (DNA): TGCGCCAGCAGCTTGCGACAGTTTGACATTCAGTACTTC.

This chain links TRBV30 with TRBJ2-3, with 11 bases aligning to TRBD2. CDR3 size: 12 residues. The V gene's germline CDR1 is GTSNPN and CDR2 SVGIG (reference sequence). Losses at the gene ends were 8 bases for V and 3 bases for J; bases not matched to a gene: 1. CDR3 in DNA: TGTGCCGGGACTAGCGGTACAGATACGCAGTATTTT. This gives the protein CAGTSGTDTQYF.

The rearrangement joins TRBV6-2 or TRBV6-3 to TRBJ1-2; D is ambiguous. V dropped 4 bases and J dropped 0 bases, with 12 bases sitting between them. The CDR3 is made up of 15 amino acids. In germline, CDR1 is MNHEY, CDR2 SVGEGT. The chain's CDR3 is CASSFAATTNYGYTF. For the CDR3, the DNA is TGTGCCAGCAGTTTTGCAGCGACCACTAACTATGGCTACACCTTC.

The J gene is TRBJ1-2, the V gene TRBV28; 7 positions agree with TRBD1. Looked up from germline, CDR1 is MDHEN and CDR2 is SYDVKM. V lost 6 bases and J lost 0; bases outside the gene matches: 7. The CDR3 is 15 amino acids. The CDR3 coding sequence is TGTGCCAGCAGCTACGGACAGGACCCTAACTATGGCTACACCTTC. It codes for CASSYGQDPNYGYTF.

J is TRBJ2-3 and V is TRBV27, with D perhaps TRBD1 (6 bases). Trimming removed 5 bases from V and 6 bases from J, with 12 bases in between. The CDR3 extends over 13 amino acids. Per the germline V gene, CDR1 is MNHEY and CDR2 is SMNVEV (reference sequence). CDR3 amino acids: CASSAYRADTQYF. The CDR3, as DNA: TGTGCCAGCAGTGCCTACAGGGCGGATACGCAGTATTTT.

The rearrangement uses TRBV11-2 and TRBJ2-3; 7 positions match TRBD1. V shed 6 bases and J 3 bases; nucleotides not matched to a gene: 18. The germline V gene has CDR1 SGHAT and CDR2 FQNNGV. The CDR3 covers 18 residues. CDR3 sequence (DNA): TGTGCCAGCAGTCTACCCCGACAGGGCAGGGGAGTGACAGATACGCAGTATTTT. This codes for CASSLPRQGRGVTDTQYF.

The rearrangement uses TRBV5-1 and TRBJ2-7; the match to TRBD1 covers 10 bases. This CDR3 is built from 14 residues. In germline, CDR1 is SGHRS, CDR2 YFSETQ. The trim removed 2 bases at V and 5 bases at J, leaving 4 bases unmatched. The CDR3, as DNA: TGCGCCAGCAGCTTCCCGGGACAGGGGAACGAGCAGTACTTC. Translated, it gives CASSFPGQGNEQYF.

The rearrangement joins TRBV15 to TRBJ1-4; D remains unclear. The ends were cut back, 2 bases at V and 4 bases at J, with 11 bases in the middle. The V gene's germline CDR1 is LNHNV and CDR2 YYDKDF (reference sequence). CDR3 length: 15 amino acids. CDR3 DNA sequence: TGTGCCACCAGCAGAAGCCAGGCTCGTAATGAAAAACTGTTTTTT. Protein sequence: CATSRSQARNEKLFF.

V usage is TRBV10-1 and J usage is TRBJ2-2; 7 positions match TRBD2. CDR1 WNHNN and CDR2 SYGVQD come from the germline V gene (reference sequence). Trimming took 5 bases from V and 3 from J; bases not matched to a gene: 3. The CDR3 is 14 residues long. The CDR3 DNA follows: TGCGCCAGCAGTCTAGCGGTAGACACCGGGGAGCTGTTTTTT. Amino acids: CASSLAVDTGELFF.

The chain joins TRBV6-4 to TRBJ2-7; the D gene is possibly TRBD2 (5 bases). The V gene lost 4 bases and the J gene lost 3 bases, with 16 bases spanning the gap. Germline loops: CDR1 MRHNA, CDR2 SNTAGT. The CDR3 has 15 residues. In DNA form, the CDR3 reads TGTGCCAGCAGTGCATCGGGAAGTGGGTTCTACGAGCAGTACTTC. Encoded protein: CASSASGSGFYEQYF.

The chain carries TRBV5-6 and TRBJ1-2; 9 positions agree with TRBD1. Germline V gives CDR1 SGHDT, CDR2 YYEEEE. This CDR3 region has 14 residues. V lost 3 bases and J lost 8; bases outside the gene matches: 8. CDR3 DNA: TGTGCCAGCAGCTACAACCGGGACAGGGAAGGCTACACCTTC. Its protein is CASSYNRDREGYTF. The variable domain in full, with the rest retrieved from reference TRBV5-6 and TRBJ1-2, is DAGVTQSPTHLIKTRGQQVTLRCSPKSGHDTVSWYQQALGQGPQFIFQYYEEEERQRGNFPDRFSGHQFPNYSSELNVNALLLGDSALYLCASSYNRDREGYTFGSGTRLTVV.

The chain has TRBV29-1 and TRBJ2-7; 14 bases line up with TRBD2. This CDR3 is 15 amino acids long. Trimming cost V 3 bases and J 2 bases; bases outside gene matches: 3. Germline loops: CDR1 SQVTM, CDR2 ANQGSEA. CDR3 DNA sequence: TGCAGCGTTGAGGGGACTAGCGGGGGAACCTACGAGCAGTACTTC. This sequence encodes CSVEGTSGGTYEQYF.

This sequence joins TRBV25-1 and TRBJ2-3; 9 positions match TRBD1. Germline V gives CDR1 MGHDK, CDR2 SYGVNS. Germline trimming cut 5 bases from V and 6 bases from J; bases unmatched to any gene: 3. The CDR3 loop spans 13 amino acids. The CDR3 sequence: CASSQDRGDTQYF. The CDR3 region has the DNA TGTGCCAGCAGTCAGGACAGGGGTGATACGCAGTATTTT.

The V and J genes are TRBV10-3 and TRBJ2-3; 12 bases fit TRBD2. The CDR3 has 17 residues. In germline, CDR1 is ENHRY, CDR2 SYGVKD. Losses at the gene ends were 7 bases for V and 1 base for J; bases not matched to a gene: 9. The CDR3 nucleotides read TGTGCCATCAAGGCTAGCGGGGGGGCATGGGGCACAGATACGCAGTATTTT. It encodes CAIKASGGAWGTDTQYF.

In nucleotides, the CDR3 is TGTGCCAGCAGCGGTACCGGGACAGGGAATCAGCCCCAGCATTTT. Amino acids: CASSGTGTGNQPQHF. The chain recombines TRBV5-5 with TRBJ1-5, with TRBD1 identical over 9 bases. Germline values: CDR1 SGHKS, CDR2 YYEKEE (reference sequence). Trimming cost V 4 bases and J 4 bases; bases outside gene matches: 6. The CDR3 covers 15 residues.

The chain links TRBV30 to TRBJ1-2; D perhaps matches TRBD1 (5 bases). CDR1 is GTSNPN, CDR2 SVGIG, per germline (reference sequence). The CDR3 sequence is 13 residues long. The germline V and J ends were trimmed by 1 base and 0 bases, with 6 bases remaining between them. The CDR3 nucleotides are TGTGCCTGGAGTGCGACAGCTAACTATGGCTACACCTTC. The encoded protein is CAWSATANYGYTF.

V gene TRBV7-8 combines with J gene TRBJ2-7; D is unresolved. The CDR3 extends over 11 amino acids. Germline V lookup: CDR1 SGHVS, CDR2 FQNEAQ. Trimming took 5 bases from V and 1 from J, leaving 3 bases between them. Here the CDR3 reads CASSPSYEQYF. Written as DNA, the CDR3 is TGTGCCAGCAGCCCATCCTACGAGCAGTACTTC. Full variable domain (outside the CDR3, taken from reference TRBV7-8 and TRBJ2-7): GAGVSQSPRYKVAKRGQDVALRCDPISGHVSLFWYQQALGQGPEFLTYFQNEAQLDKSGLPSDRFFAERPEGSVSTLKIQRTQQEDSAVYLCASSPSYEQYFGPGTRLTVT.

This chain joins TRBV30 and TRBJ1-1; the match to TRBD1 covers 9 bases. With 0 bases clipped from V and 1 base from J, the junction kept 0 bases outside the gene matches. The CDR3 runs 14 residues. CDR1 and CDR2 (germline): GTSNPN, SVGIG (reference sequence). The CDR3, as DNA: TGTGCCTGGAGTGTGACAGGGGGGAACACTGAAGCTTTCTTT. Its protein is CAWSVTGGNTEAFF.